This T cell receptor (beta chain) was sequenced for a study of T cell changes during pregnancy in multiple sclerosis. CDR3 length equals 13 residues. Germline CDR1 is SNHLY and CDR2 is FYNNEI. Worth noting for this clone: The germline gene is not matched at one end of the junction; a read error may be the cause.

TCRdb's table, derived via immunoSEQ multiplex PCR, lists solely in-frame clones and lacks some. The sample includes roughly 80,000 clones, 90% to 95% seen only once; the top ten take approximately 1%. The sequence was collected from a female donor with multiple sclerosis, enrolled in a pregnancy study. This rearrangement joins TRBV2 to TRBJ1-5; D perhaps matches TRBD1 (5 bases). Sequenced here: peripheral blood, sampled in the first trimester of pregnancy. CDR3 sequence reads: CASSEGGKGTWDF. The CDR3 DNA reads TGTGCCAGCAGTGAGGGGGGGAAAGGGACCTGGGATTTT.